This T cell receptor beta chain was identified during a study of blood T cell repertoires in COVID-19. Study as a whole: Researchers got acute and convalescent COVID-19 samples from the United States, Italy and Spain. T cells, B-cell-depleted T cells, or PBMCs supplied cDNA or gDNA.

Per the original data handling: Reference gene primer amplification yielded estimated nucleated cell counts. Profiling relied on immunoSEQ multiplex PCR, and the TCRdb table lists in-frame clones only, not all of them. The V and J calls and clone size were taken over from that table, and D and trimming were inferred from the DNA. The sample has about 260,000 clones; 86% are singletons. Germline V lookup: CDR1 MDHEN, CDR2 SYDVKM. The CDR3 length is 12 residues. V shed 5 bases and J shed 5 bases, with 9 bases lying between them. The chain uses TRBV28 and TRBJ1-2; weak D call: TRBD1 (5 bases). Sample: peripheral blood. This TCR came from a man aged 18 to 30 with active or convalescent COVID-19. DNA of the CDR3: TGTGCCAGCAGTAGACAGAATTATGGCTACACCTTC. It is translated as CASSRQNYGYTF.